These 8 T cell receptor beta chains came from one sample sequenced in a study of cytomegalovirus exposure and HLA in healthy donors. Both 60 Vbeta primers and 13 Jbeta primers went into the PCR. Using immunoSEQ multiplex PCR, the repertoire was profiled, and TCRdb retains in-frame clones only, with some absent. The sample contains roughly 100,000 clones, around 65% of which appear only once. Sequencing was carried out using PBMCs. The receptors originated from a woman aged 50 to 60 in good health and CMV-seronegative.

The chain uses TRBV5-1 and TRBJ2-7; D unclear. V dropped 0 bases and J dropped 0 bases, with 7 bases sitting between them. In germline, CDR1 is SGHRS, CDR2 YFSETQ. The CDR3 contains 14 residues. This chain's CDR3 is CASSLDGDSYEQYF. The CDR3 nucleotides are TGCGCCAGCAGCTTGGATGGAGACTCCTACGAGCAGTACTTC.

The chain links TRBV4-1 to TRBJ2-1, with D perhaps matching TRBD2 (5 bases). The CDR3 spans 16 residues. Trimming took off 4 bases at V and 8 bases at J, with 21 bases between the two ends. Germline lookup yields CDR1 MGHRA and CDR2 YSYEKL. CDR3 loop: CASSPRLASGLDEQFF. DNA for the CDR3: TGCGCCAGCAGCCCCCGGCTAGCCAGTGGCTTAGATGAGCAGTTCTTC.

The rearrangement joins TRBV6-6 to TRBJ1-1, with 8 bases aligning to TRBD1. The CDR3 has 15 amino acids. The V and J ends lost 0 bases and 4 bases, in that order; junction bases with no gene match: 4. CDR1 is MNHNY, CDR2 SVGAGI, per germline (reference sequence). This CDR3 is CASSYSQGGATEAFF. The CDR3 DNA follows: TGTGCCAGCAGTTACTCACAGGGGGGTGCCACTGAAGCTTTCTTT.

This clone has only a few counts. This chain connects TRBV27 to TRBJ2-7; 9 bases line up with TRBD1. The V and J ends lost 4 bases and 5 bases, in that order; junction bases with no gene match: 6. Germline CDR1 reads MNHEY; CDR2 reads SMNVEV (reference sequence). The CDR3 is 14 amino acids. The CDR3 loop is CASSSGQGLNEQYF. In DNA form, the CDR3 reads TGTGCCAGCAGTTCGGGACAGGGTTTGAACGAGCAGTACTTC.

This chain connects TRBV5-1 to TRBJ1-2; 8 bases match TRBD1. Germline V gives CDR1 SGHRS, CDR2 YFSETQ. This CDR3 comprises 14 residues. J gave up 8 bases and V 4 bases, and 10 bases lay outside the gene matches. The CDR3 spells CASSPRDRNRGYTF. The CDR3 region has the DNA TGCGCCAGCAGCCCCCGGGACAGGAATCGCGGCTACACCTTC.

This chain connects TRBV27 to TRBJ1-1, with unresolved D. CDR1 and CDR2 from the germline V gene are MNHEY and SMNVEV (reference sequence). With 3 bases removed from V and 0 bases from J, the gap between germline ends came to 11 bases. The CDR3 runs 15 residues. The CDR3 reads CASSFRNRMNTEAFF. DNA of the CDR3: TGTGCCAGCAGTTTTAGGAACAGAATGAACACTGAAGCTTTCTTT.

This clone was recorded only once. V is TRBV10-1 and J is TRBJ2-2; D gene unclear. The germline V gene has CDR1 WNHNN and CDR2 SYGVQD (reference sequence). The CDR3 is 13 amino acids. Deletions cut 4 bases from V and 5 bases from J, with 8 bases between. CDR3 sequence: CASSVSQTGELFF. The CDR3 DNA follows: TGCGCCAGCAGTGTATCGCAGACCGGGGAGCTGTTTTTT.

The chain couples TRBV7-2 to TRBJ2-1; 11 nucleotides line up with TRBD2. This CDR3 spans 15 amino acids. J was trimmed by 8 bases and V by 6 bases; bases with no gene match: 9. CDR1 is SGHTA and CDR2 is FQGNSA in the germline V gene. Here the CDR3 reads CASRRTSGSDYEQFF. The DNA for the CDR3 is TGTGCCAGCAGACGTACTAGCGGGAGTGATTATGAGCAGTTCTTC.